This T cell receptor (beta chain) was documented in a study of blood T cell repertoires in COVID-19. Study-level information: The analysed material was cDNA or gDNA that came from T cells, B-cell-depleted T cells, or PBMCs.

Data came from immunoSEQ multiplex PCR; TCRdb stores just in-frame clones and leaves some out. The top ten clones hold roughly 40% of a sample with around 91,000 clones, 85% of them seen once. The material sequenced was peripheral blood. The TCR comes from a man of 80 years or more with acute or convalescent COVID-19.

DNA for the CDR3: TGTGCCAGCAGCCAAGTGATCCGGGCCCAGGGTTTGGTTTACTCTGGGGCCAACGTCCTGACTTTC. Its translation: CASSQVIRAQGLVYSGANVLTF. The chain uses TRBV14 and TRBJ2-6; possible D gene TRBD1, 5 bases. V was cut by 1 base and J by 0 bases, with 25 bases left in between. The CDR3 totals 22 residues. Germline V gene lookup returns CDR1 SGHDN and CDR2 FVKESK.